The TCR beta chain described here comes from a study of regulatory T cells in long-lasting Graves disease. Building the TCR beta libraries relied on iRepertoire HTBI primers, and CDR3 regions underwent Arm-PCR. TCRdb passed the multiplex PCR reads through MiXCR, listing each CDR3 protein once. Of over 500,000 distinct CDR3 sequences in the sample, around 15% are singletons; the top ten hold under 20%. In germline, CDR1 is SGHRS, CDR2 YFSETQ. The CDR3 is 15 amino acids. This clonotype was counted ten times or more. The junction departs from the called germline gene at one end, perhaps through a read error. Sample time point: newly diagnosed GD, antithyroid drugs for less than 3 months. PBMC RNA was the source of the TCR library. These records were also assigned to another study, of T cells in Graves' hyperthyroidism and ophthalmopathy.

The sequence derives from a woman in her 30s with Graves disease. This chain uses TRBV5-1 with TRBJ1-1; no reliable D call. The input for sequencing was peripheral blood mononuclear cells (PBMCs), taken at new diagnosis, from a patient treated with antithyroid drugs. In nucleotides, the CDR3 is TGTGCCAGCAGCTTTGCGGGCTCGGCGAACACTGAAGCTTTCTTT. Translating it yields CASSFAGSANTEAFF.